This T cell receptor beta chain was identified in a study of T cells in localized non-small cell lung cancer. General study points: Higher T cell density in the blood was associated with longer overall survival, whereas higher adjacent-lung clonality associated with shorter survival.

On this clone: Its antigen is not identified.

Here immunoSEQ multiplex PCR was the method, and the copy in TCRdb shows in-frame clones only, minus some. Here the sample spans about 54,000 clones, around four fifths being singletons. The TCR comes from a female donor of 60 years or more with stage II squamous cell lung carcinoma. This material consisted of peripheral blood, taken before any cancer treatment.

The CDR3 DNA is TGTGCCAGTAGTATGGGACAGGGAGGGGGCCAAGAGACCCAGTACTTC. Protein: CASSMGQGGGQETQYF. V and J are TRBV19 and TRBJ2-5; TRBD1 agrees at 9 bases. The CDR3 has 16 residues. The V segment lost 3 bases and the J segment 1 base; nucleotides outside the gene matches: 6. Germline CDR1 and CDR2: LNHDA and SQIVND (reference sequence).